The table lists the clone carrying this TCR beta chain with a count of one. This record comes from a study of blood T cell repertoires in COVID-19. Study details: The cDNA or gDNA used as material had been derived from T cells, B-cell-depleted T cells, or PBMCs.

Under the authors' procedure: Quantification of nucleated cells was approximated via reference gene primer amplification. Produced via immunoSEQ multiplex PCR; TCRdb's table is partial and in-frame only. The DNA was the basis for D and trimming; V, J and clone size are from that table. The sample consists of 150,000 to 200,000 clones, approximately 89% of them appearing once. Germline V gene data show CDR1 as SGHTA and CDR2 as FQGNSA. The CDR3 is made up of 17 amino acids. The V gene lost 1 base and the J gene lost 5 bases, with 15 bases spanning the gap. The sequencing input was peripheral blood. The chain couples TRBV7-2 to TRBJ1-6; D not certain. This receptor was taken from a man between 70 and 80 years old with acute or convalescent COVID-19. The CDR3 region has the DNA TGTGCCAGCAGCTTAGGACCCCGGGGAGGAAATAATTCACCCCTCCACTTT. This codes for CASSLGPRGGNNSPLHF.